This TCR beta chain was retrieved from a study of T-cell reconstitution after alpha-beta-depleted transplantation in children (TCRdb year 2016). The study in broad terms: The study quantitatively tracked T-cell immune reconstitution after TCRalphabeta/CD19-depleted allogeneic hematopoietic cell transplantation in children using TCR repertoire profiling.

The protocol used for the library was PCR. These reads were obtained on an Illumina HiSeq 2500. TCR library preparation used molecular barcoding, with unique molecular identifiers applied to normalize quantification of the TCRbeta repertoire. TCRdb redid the processing of the public reads, applying fastp at Q25 and MiXCR, and retained in-frame beta chains. Rows with one shared CDR3 protein collapse into an entry with the most common genes and DNA. The sample profile shows about 440,000 distinct CDR3 sequences; approximately 42% of them were found once. Under 30% of the sample rests with the top ten. Taken with the paper, the label for treatment or condition translates to: allogeneic hematopoietic cell transplantation with graft depleted of TCRalphabeta T cells and CD19 B cells. Transplant recipients were children who received TCRalphabeta/CD19-depleted allogeneic hematopoietic cell grafts. For this chain, trimming is 6 bases at the V end and 13 bases at the J end, and the number of junction bases without a gene match is 11. The CDR1 and CDR2 encoded by the germline V gene are SGHAT and FQNNGV. From cysteine to phenylalanine, the CDR3 is 13 amino acids long. Only the CDR3 DNA stays, 39 bases, in frame from base 1.

In regard to this clonotype: Its antigen is not yet known. Qualities for individual bases were not recorded, and no much larger clone is one base off.

Broader findings and caveats from the paper: Over subsequent months, a decline in hyperexpanded clone frequencies was noted, and after one year, T-cell counts and TCRbeta diversity were mostly ascribed to newly produced T cells. In some patients, high TCRbeta diversity at day 60 was attributed to recipient T cells and intrathymic progenitors that had survived conditioning. Apparently early alphabetaT-cell count recovery about two months after transplant reportedly relied on only several hundred rapidly expanded clones derived from non-depleted graft cells.

The sequence derives from a girl aged 2 to 10 with aplastic anemia, due to receive a stem cell transplant. The material was PBMCs, obtained before TCRalphabeta/CD19-depleted stem cell transplant. The sequence links TRBV11-2 to TRBJ2-1; 8 nucleotides in the junction match TRBD1. The CDR3 reads as follows: CASSSSGGGLQFF. The nucleotides are TGTGCCAGCAGTTCCTCAGGGGGCGGGTTACAGTTCTTC.